Below, one TCR beta chain is given with its context. What it binds is not known. This record belongs to a study of shared clonotypes between healthy human individuals. Only in-frame clones appear in the TCRdb table, and some are missing; sequencing was by immunoSEQ multiplex PCR. The sample lists 1.5 million to 2.5 million clones; roughly 95% were seen once. V lost 7 bases to trimming and J lost 1 base, with 11 bases between them. CDR3 length: 12 residues. Germline V lookup: CDR1 GTSNPN, CDR2 SVGIG (reference sequence). Study outcomes and limitations: Memory subsets had estimated richness that was generally smaller than that of naive subsets. Clonotypes not shared had lower generation probabilities than those common to all four donors. The expectation was that sequencing depth would affect clonotype sharing among donors.

Naive CD8 cells, CD45RO-negative and positively selected for CCR7, excluded terminally differentiated effector memory CD45RA+ cells. V is TRBV30 and J is TRBJ2-7; D not resolved. The sequenced material came from naive CD8+ T cells sorted from blood. The TCR sequence derives from a man aged 18-30 years in good health. The CDR3 is CAFWADSYEQYF. The CDR3 DNA follows: TGTGCCTTCTGGGCAGATTCCTACGAGCAGTACTTC.